The T cell receptor beta chain under discussion was sequenced for a study of blood T cell repertoires in COVID-19. At the level of the study: The United States, Italy and Spain supplied acute and convalescent COVID-19 samples.

The data were produced by immunoSEQ multiplex PCR, yet TCRdb's version contains in-frame clones alone and is incomplete. Altogether 250,000 to 350,000 clones are present, 65% to 85% being singletons, with the ten largest covering roughly 1.5%. V lost 4 bases, J lost 1 base, and 10 bases lay in between. The length of the CDR3 is 14 residues. Germline lookup yields CDR1 MNHEY and CDR2 SVGAGI. This chain links TRBV6-5 with TRBJ1-1; D may be TRBD1 (5 bases). This clonotype was obtained from a human donor with COVID-19, enrolled during active disease. The donor label of this sample is uncertain. The sequencing sample was made of peripheral blood. CDR3 amino acids: CASSSGSGNTEAFF. The CDR3 DNA follows: TGTGCCAGCAGTTCAGGGTCTGGGAACACTGAAGCTTTCTTT.